One and the same sample provided the 12 T cell receptor beta chains below, sequenced in a study of blood T cell repertoires in COVID-19. Assay: immunoSEQ multiplex PCR; the TCRdb copy retains only in-frame clones and omits some. The data hold tens of thousands of clones, with around 83% observed a single time. Material: peripheral blood. The receptors stem from a man between 65 and 85 years old with active COVID-19.

Only a few counts were recorded for this clone. The J gene is TRBJ1-4, the V gene TRBV6-5; TRBD1 aligns across 7 bases. V trimming: 4 bases; J trimming: 5 bases; junction bases outside the gene matches: 4. This CDR3 has 14 amino acids. Germline V gene data show CDR1 as MNHEY and CDR2 as SVGAGI. Here the CDR3 DNA reads TGTGCCAGCAGTTTCGGACAGGAAAATGAAAAACTGTTTTTT. It codes for CASSFGQENEKLFF.

This clone is a singleton in its sample. Other DNA variants within this sample encode the same CDR3. This chain connects TRBV9 to TRBJ2-7; TRBD2 matches at 7 bases. This CDR3 contains 15 residues. The germline CDR1 and CDR2 sequences are SGDLS and YYNGEE. V shed 0 bases, J shed 6 bases, and the junction held 9 bases outside the gene matches. For the CDR3, the DNA is TGTGCCAGCAGCGTAGGTGGGGGAGGGCCGGGCGAGCAGTACTTC. Translating it yields CASSVGGGGPGEQYF.

The chain carries TRBV27 and TRBJ2-3; tentatively, D is TRBD2 (5 bases). The CDR3 covers 14 residues. Germline V gives CDR1 MNHEY, CDR2 SMNVEV (reference sequence). Trimming pared 8 bases from V and 0 bases from J, leaving 12 bases between. DNA of the CDR3: TGTGCCAGCCAAGCCGGGGTTAGCACAGATACGCAGTATTTT. Translated, it gives CASQAGVSTDTQYF.

V and J are TRBV5-1 and TRBJ2-7; possibly TRBD1 for D (6 bases). Trimming removed 0 bases from V and 0 bases from J, with 10 bases in between. CDR3 length equals 15 residues. The germline V gene has CDR1 SGHRS and CDR2 YFSETQ. The CDR3 nucleotides read TGCGCCAGCAGCTTGGGAGGACAGCTCTCCTACGAGCAGTACTTC. Amino acid sequence: CASSLGGQLSYEQYF.

The chain links TRBV5-6 to TRBJ2-7, with 9 bases identical to TRBD1. The CDR3 totals 15 residues. J was trimmed by 4 bases and V by 4 bases; bases with no gene match: 9. In germline, CDR1 is SGHDT, CDR2 YYEEEE. The CDR3 nucleotides read TGTGCCAGCAGCCCCGGGACAGGGCGCCCTTACGAGCAGTACTTC. Its translation is CASSPGTGRPYEQYF.

V gene TRBV11-1 combines with J gene TRBJ2-1; D gene ambiguous. V was cut by 5 bases and J by 6 bases, with 11 bases left in between. Looked up from germline, CDR1 is SGHAT and CDR2 is FQDESV (reference sequence). CDR3 length equals 13 residues. This chain's CDR3 is CASSPDKLNEQFF. CDR3 DNA: TGTGCCAGCAGCCCAGACAAACTCAATGAGCAGTTCTTC.

This chain uses TRBV7-2 with TRBJ2-1; TRBD2 matches 10 bases. The CDR3 is made up of 17 amino acids. The junction had 7 bases not matched to a gene; V was cut back by 0 bases and J by 5 bases. The germline V gene has CDR1 SGHTA and CDR2 FQGNSA. CDR3: CASSLAIGLAAHNEQFF. The CDR3 coding sequence is TGTGCCAGCAGCTTAGCAATCGGACTAGCGGCCCACAATGAGCAGTTCTTC.

This clone was counted once. This chain links TRBV5-1 with TRBJ2-3; the match to TRBD2 covers 14 bases. The junction had 16 bases not matched to a gene; V was cut back by 4 bases and J by 6 bases. From germline, CDR1 is SGHRS and CDR2 YFSETQ. This CDR3 contains 19 residues. The DNA for the CDR3 is TGCGCCAGCAGCCACGCCTGGGAGACTAGCGGGAGGGCCTCCGATACGCAGTATTTT. This encodes CASSHAWETSGRASDTQYF.

The V and J genes are TRBV27 and TRBJ2-3; TRBD2 might be the D (6 bases). V was shortened by 10 bases and J by 1 base, with 12 bases between the two germline ends. CDR3 length: 13 residues. Germline V lookup: CDR1 MNHEY, CDR2 SMNVEV (reference sequence). CDR3 nucleotide sequence: TGTGCCACCCACCGCGGGGGCACAGATACGCAGTATTTT. Amino acid sequence: CATHRGGTDTQYF.

The V call is TRBV4-2, the J call TRBJ2-5; D is ambiguous. CDR1 is LGHNA, CDR2 YNFKEQ, per germline. V dropped 3 bases and J dropped 5 bases, with 10 bases sitting between them. The CDR3 is 13 residues long. CDR3 nucleotides: TGTGCCAGCAGCCAGTCGGGTTGGGAGACCCAGTACTTC. Its protein product is CASSQSGWETQYF.

Regarding this clone: A clone one base away is much larger, so this may be a read error. The J gene is TRBJ1-2, the V gene TRBV14; 7 nucleotides align to TRBD1. The CDR3 sequence is 14 residues long. V gave up 5 bases and J gave up 8 bases; unmatched junction bases: 11. Per the germline V gene, CDR1 is SGHDN and CDR2 is FVKESK. The CDR3 DNA follows: TGTGCCAGCAGCACCCGGGCAGGGGGACGGGGCTACACCTTC. This sequence encodes CASSTRAGGRGYTF.

The chain links TRBV3-1 (or the pseudogene TRBV3-2) to TRBJ2-7; D is unclear. CDR1 is LGHDT and CDR2 is YNNKEL in the germline V gene (reference sequence). The V gene lost 0 bases and the J gene lost 0 bases, with 9 bases spanning the gap. The CDR3 runs 15 residues. CDR3: CASSQDLGSSYEQYF. Written as DNA, the CDR3 is TGTGCCAGCAGCCAAGATCTGGGCAGCTCCTACGAGCAGTACTTC.